The sequence of this T cell receptor beta chain was determined in a study of T cell responses to AZD1222 COVID-19 vaccine. In the case of this clone: Its antigen remains unknown.

Germline CDR1 and CDR2: MDHEN and SYDVKM. This CDR3 region has 15 residues. Trimming took off 8 bases at V and 4 bases at J, with 17 bases between the two ends. TCRdb's copy holds only in-frame clones and misses some; the assay was immunoSEQ multiplex PCR. This sample has approximately 80,000 clones; approximately 83% occur once, and the top ten carry roughly 3.2%. Whole-study findings and limits: None of the repertoires were sampled until the peak T cell response had passed. Donor demographics were predominantly white British with a female majority; clonal diversity may be underestimated. Researchers report vaccine-associated CD4 TCRs spanning spike, with dominance at 160-218 and 743-854. Baseline seropositives among AZD1222 recipients totaled only 5 to 7.

The sequence was collected from an adult who received the AZD1222 COVID-19 vaccine. The sample was peripheral blood, taken 28 days after the second AZD1222 dose. The rearrangement uses TRBV28 and TRBJ2-2; D not resolved. The CDR3 region has the DNA TGTGCCAGCCACGACACAACCGAGAGCACCGGGGAGCTGTTTTTT. It codes for CASHDTTESTGELFF. The variable domain in full, with the rest retrieved from reference TRBV28 and TRBJ2-2, is DVKVTQSSRYLVKRTGEKVFLECVQDMDHENMFWYRQDPGLGLRLIYFSYDVKMKEKGDIPEGYSVSREKKERFSLILESASTNQTSMYLCASHDTTESTGELFFGEGSRLTVL.